Following are 23 T cell receptor beta chains from one sample sequenced in a study of blood T cells in healthy people across ages. Sample-barcoded 5' priming and a J-beta primer mix drove a second PCR of 7 to 11 cycles. TCRdb analysed the 5' RACE reads with MiXCR anew, one entry per CDR3 protein. Of around 900,000 distinct CDR3 sequences in the sample, 29% were seen once. Sequenced sample: blood. The source of these receptors is a woman at least 80 years old in good health.

With respect to this clonotype: A much larger clone differs from this one at a single base, so this may be a read error. V usage is TRBV20-1 and J usage is TRBJ2-3; D remains ambiguous. V shed 3 bases and J shed 0 bases, with 10 bases lying between them. The CDR3 contains 14 residues. Per germline, CDR1 DFQATT and CDR2 SNEGSKA (reference sequence). The CDR3 loop is CSASVPPSTDTQYF. CDR3 DNA sequence: TGCAGTGCTAGTGTACCTCCAAGCACAGATACGCAGTATTTT.

This sequence joins TRBV4-3 and TRBJ2-4; 12 bases are a match to TRBD2. CDR1 is LGHNA, CDR2 YSLEER, per germline. V lost 1 base to trimming and J lost 3 bases; unmatched junction nucleotides: 7. CDR3 size: 18 residues. The CDR3 loop reads CASSQVASGGAGKNIQYF. In nucleotides, the CDR3 is TGCGCCAGCAGCCAAGTTGCTAGCGGGGGGGCGGGCAAAAACATTCAGTACTTC.

This clonotype was seen at least ten times. The rearrangement links TRBV12-3 or TRBV12-4 to TRBJ1-1, with 8 bases fitting TRBD1. J gave up 1 base and V 5 bases, and 3 bases lay outside the gene matches. The CDR3 totals 14 residues. CDR3 region: CASSRQGQNTEAFF. The DNA for the CDR3 is TGTGCCAGCAGTCGACAGGGGCAGAACACTGAAGCTTTCTTT.

The chain carries TRBV4-1 and TRBJ2-2, with 10 bases matching TRBD2. This CDR3 spans 17 amino acids. V was pared by 0 bases and J by 6 bases, with 7 bases of the junction left unmatched. In germline, CDR1 is MGHRA, CDR2 YSYEKL. The CDR3 sequence is CASSQDPGLASAGELFF. As DNA, the CDR3 is TGCGCCAGCAGCCAAGACCCGGGACTAGCGAGCGCCGGGGAGCTGTTTTTT.

The J gene is TRBJ2-5, the V gene TRBV5-1; D uncertain. This CDR3 comprises 12 residues. V lost 0 bases, J lost 11 bases, and 11 bases lay in between. CDR1 is SGHRS, CDR2 YFSETQ, per germline. The CDR3: CASSLETNEQYF. CDR3 DNA: TGCGCCAGCAGCTTGGAGACCAATGAGCAGTACTTC.

Remarks on this clonotype: This may stem from a read error, because a much larger clone lies one nucleotide away. The CDR3 coding sequence is TGCAGTACTGCGACAGGGGGCTTTGGCTACACCTTC. Protein: CSTATGGFGYTF. V and J are TRBV20-1 and TRBJ1-2, with 10 bases identical to TRBD1. V lost 8 bases and J lost 7; bases outside the gene matches: 7. CDR1 is DFQATT and CDR2 is SNEGSKA in the germline V gene (reference sequence). The CDR3 totals 12 residues.

V and J are TRBV7-9 and TRBJ1-2; D unclear. Trimming took off 1 base at V and 14 bases at J, with 14 bases between the two ends. The CDR3 runs 12 residues. CDR1 and CDR2 (germline): SEHNR, FQNEAQ (reference sequence). CDR3 amino acids: CASSLDSYFQTF. The CDR3 DNA follows: TGTGCCAGCAGCTTAGATTCCTACTTTCAAACCTTC.

Concerning this clonotype itself: A much larger clone lies a single base off, so this may be a read error. The rearrangement links TRBV10-3 to TRBJ2-1; a weak D match, TRBD2 (5 bases). The better agreement between TRBJ2-7 and the DNA end casts doubt on the J call. The CDR3 covers 14 residues. CDR1 ENHRY and CDR2 SYGVKD come from the germline V gene. The CDR3 loop reads CATGFTSSYNEQYF. The CDR3 nucleotides read TGTGCCACGGGGTTCACCAGCTCCTACAATGAGCAGTACTTC.

The V and J genes are TRBV7-2 and TRBJ2-7; D not certain. Looked up from germline, CDR1 is SGHTA and CDR2 is FQGNSA. Trimming left V 1 base short and J 1 base short, with 17 bases between. CDR3 length equals 17 residues. The CDR3 spells CASSLGLGQLFSYEQYF. CDR3 in DNA: TGTGCCAGCAGCTTAGGGCTTGGGCAGCTATTTTCCTACGAGCAGTACTTC.

This clonotype was counted only a few times. The chain employs TRBV11-2 and TRBJ1-2; 7 positions match TRBD1. The CDR3 covers 14 residues. J gave up 5 bases and V 3 bases, and 6 bases lay outside the gene matches. Per germline, CDR1 SGHAT and CDR2 FQNNGV. CDR3 DNA sequence: TGTGCCAGCAGCTTGGGACAGAAATCATATGGCTACACCTTC. This sequence encodes CASSLGQKSYGYTF. Based on the CDR3 plus reference TRBV11-2 and TRBJ1-2, the full variable domain is EAGVAQSPRYKIIEKRQSVAFWCNPISGHATLYWYQQILGQGPKLLIQFQNNGVVDDSQLPKDRFSAERLKGVDSTLKIQPAKLEDSAVYLCASSLGQKSYGYTFGSGTRLTVV.

This clonotype was detected ten times or more. The rearrangement links TRBV20-1 to TRBJ1-2; a possible D gene is TRBD1 (5 bases). V lost 6 bases and J lost 1, with 9 bases in between. The CDR3 length is 12 residues. Germline-derived CDR1 and CDR2 are DFQATT and SNEGSKA (reference sequence). The CDR3 DNA follows: TGCAGTGCACCGGACATTAACTATGGCTACACCTTC. Protein sequence: CSAPDINYGYTF.

This clonotype was detected ten times or more. V usage is TRBV20-1 and J usage is TRBJ2-1; TRBD1 is a possible D gene (5 bases). V lost 3 bases to trimming and J lost 7 bases, with 10 bases between them. The CDR3 has 12 residues. In germline, CDR1 is DFQATT, CDR2 SNEGSKA (reference sequence). CDR3 sequence: CSARTAGNEQFF. CDR3 DNA sequence: TGCAGTGCTAGGACAGCTGGGAATGAGCAGTTCTTC.

This clonotype was counted many times. A much more abundant neighbour one base away suggests this may be a read error. J is TRBJ2-1 and V is TRBV6-5; D is perhaps TRBD2 (5 bases). The end of the DNA is better explained by TRBJ2-7, so the J call may be wrong. Germline V gives CDR1 MNHEY, CDR2 SVGAGI. This CDR3 spans 15 amino acids. The CDR3 is CASSYEGSSYNEQYF. CDR3 in DNA: TGTGCCAGCAGTTACGAGGGTAGCTCCTACAATGAGCAGTACTTC.

Comments on this clonotype: One end of the junction fails to match germline, which may point to a read error. The rearrangement links TRBV7-9 to TRBJ1-2; D call uncertain. Germline V gene lookup returns CDR1 SEHNR and CDR2 FQNEAQ (reference sequence). The CDR3 sequence is 13 residues long. CDR3 sequence reads: CASSLEAVNGCTF. CDR3 coding DNA: TGTGCCAGCAGCTTAGAGGCTGTCAATGGCTGCACCTTC.

V and J are TRBV3-1 and TRBJ1-5; D might be TRBD1 (6 bases). Per the germline V gene, CDR1 is LGHDT and CDR2 is YNNKEL (reference sequence). This CDR3 spans 15 amino acids. V was clipped by 0 bases and J by 7 bases, with 13 bases between them. CDR3 loop: CASSQDTGPRQPQHF. CDR3 DNA sequence: TGTGCCAGCAGCCAAGATACAGGGCCACGGCAGCCCCAGCATTTT.

The chain is built from TRBV29-1 and TRBJ2-7; 8 positions agree with TRBD1. The CDR3 length is 12 residues. V shed 6 bases and J 3 bases; nucleotides not matched to a gene: 4. The germline V gene encodes CDR1 SQVTM and CDR2 ANQGSEA. CDR3 DNA sequence: TGCAGCGTCACAGGGGGATACTACGAGCAGTACTTC. The encoded protein is CSVTGGYYEQYF.

The chain joins TRBV12-3 or TRBV12-4 to TRBJ2-3, with 12 bases lining up with TRBD2. The CDR3 is 19 residues long. Losses at the gene ends were 6 bases for V and 13 bases for J; bases not matched to a gene: 26. The CDR3 DNA follows: TGTGCCAGCAGCTCCAATTCGATTTCTAGCGGGGGGGCCCCAGATGCGGAGTATTTT. Translating it yields CASSSNSISSGGAPDAEYF.

This clonotype has at least ten counts. The CDR3 sequence is CASSLSTGPRFSGNTIYF. The CDR3 nucleotides are TGTGCCAGCAGCTTATCGACAGGGCCTAGATTCTCTGGAAACACCATATATTTT. This chain uses TRBV7-2 with TRBJ1-3; 7 nucleotides match TRBD1. Germline V CDR1 and CDR2: SGHTA, FQGNSA. V gave up 2 bases and J gave up 0 bases; unmatched junction bases: 10. The CDR3 sequence is 18 residues long.

The chain is built from TRBV28 and TRBJ2-7, with D perhaps being TRBD1 or TRBD2 (6 bases each). From germline, CDR1 is MDHEN and CDR2 SYDVKM. The V end was cut by 8 bases, the J end by 2 bases, with 16 bases between. The CDR3 runs to 14 residues. The CDR3 here is CASFTGAQPYEQYF. DNA for the CDR3: TGTGCCAGCTTTACGGGGGCGCAGCCCTACGAGCAGTACTTC.

The chain joins TRBV12-3 or TRBV12-4 to TRBJ1-4; D is ambiguous. This CDR3 is 13 amino acids long. The V gene lost 6 bases and the J gene lost 6 bases, with 11 bases spanning the gap. Written as DNA, the CDR3 is TGTGCCAGCAGACCCTCGGGGTATGAAAAACTGTTTTTT. Residues: CASRPSGYEKLFF.

Only a few counts were recorded for this clonotype. The chain joins TRBV18 to TRBJ2-7; D not certain. Germline CDR1 reads KGHSH; CDR2 reads LQKENI. CDR3 length equals 12 residues. Trimming took off 3 bases at V and 7 bases at J, with 10 bases between the two ends. The DNA of the CDR3 is TGTGCCAGCTCACCGCGGATGGGGGAGCAGTACTTC. Its protein is CASSPRMGEQYF.

This clonotype was counted at least ten times. The rearrangement links TRBV29-1 to TRBJ2-1; 9 positions match TRBD1. The CDR3 runs 16 residues. The V gene end was trimmed by 0 bases and the J gene end by 4 bases; junction bases not matched to a gene: 7. Germline V CDR1 and CDR2: SQVTM, ANQGSEA. The CDR3, as DNA: TGCAGCGTTGAAGATACAGGGGGCCCAAATTACAATGAGCAGTTCTTC. Protein sequence: CSVEDTGGPNYNEQFF.

In this sample, this clonotype turned up many times. The J gene is TRBJ1-2, the V gene TRBV10-3, with D perhaps TRBD1 (6 bases). Trimming stripped 5 bases from V and 7 bases from J, with 11 bases between. CDR1 and CDR2 from the germline V gene are ENHRY and SYGVKD. The CDR3 totals 12 residues. DNA of the CDR3: TGTGCCATCAGTCCTACAGGGTCTGGCTACACCTTC. Translated: CAISPTGSGYTF.